One sample yielded the 3 T cell receptor beta chains listed below, sequenced in a study of blood T cell dynamics during melanoma immunotherapy. The time point was: pre-treatment baseline. Measured with immunoSEQ multiplex PCR; TCRdb has only the in-frame clones, and not every one. Of 17,000 or so clones in the sample, around 83% were seen once. Sequencing used blood, obtained from a patient treated with checkpoint blockade. These receptors were collected from a human donor with melanoma.

This chain joins TRBV25-1 and TRBJ2-1; 11 nucleotides match TRBD2. V gave up 1 base and J gave up 5 bases; unmatched junction bases: 7. The germline CDR1 and CDR2 sequences are MGHDK and SYGVNS. CDR3 length equals 17 residues. CDR3 region: CASSEWETSGDDNEQFF. The CDR3 DNA follows: TGTGCCAGCAGTGAATGGGAGACTAGCGGGGACGACAATGAGCAGTTCTTC. The variable domain in full, with the rest retrieved from reference TRBV25-1 and TRBJ2-1, is EADIYQTPRYLVIGTGKKITLECSQTMGHDKMYWYQQDPGMELHLIHYSYGVNSTEKGDLSSESTVSRIRTEHFPLTLESARPSHTSQYLCASSEWETSGDDNEQFFGPGTRLTVL.

The V and J genes are TRBV19 and TRBJ2-3; D uncertain. From germline, CDR1 is LNHDA and CDR2 SQIVND (reference sequence). V was trimmed by 3 bases and J by 2 bases, leaving 9 bases between them. The CDR3 length is 14 residues. The CDR3 reads CASSIGSPTDTQYF. DNA for the CDR3: TGTGCCAGTAGTATTGGCTCACCCACAGATACGCAGTATTTT.

The chain couples TRBV7-2 to TRBJ2-7, with D possibly being TRBD2 (6 bases). Germline values: CDR1 SGHTA, CDR2 FQGNSA. The CDR3 is 15 residues long. V lost 1 base and J lost 4, with 14 bases in between. The chain's CDR3 is CASSLDGGLIYEQYF. CDR3 nucleotides: TGTGCCAGCAGCTTAGATGGAGGGCTGATTTACGAGCAGTACTTC.